The entry that follows covers one T cell receptor beta chain sequence. No antigen is known for it. These data originate in a study of OX40 agonist ivuxolimab in advanced cancers. On the study more broadly: The group had a mean age of 60 years, ranged from about 20 to 79, and was roughly 80% male. Study results and limitations: CD4+ and CD8+ blood T cells expanded clonally by week 6 at 0.1 to 3.0 mg/kg.

Germline V gives CDR1 SQVTM, CDR2 ANQGSEA. J lost 5 bases, V lost 6 bases, and 6 bases had no gene match. The CDR3 has 13 amino acids. Produced via immunoSEQ multiplex PCR; TCRdb's table is partial and in-frame only. The repertoire holds about 69,000 clones, with about 90% as singletons. The specimen comprised CD4+ or CD8+ T cells sorted from blood, sampled in a trial of the OX40 agonist ivuxolimab. The chain has TRBV29-1 and TRBJ1-4; 7 bases are shared with TRBD1. The TCR comes from an adult with an advanced solid tumor such as melanoma, head and neck, liver or kidney cancer. As DNA, the CDR3 is TGCAGCGTCTCGGGACAGAGAAATGAAAAACTGTTTTTT. Amino acid sequence: CSVSGQRNEKLFF. Together with reference TRBV29-1 and TRBJ1-4, the CDR3 gives the full variable domain: SAVISQKPSRDICQRGTSLTIQCQVDSQVTMMFWYRQQPGQSLTLIATANQGSEATYESGFVIDKFPISRPNLTFSTLTVSNMSPEDSSIYLCSVSGQRNEKLFFGSGTQLSVL.